This T cell receptor beta chain was sequenced for a study of shared clonotypes between healthy human individuals. The run depth of the assay was deep. Assay used: immunoSEQ multiplex PCR; TCRdb lists only in-frame clones, some missing. The repertoire consists of about 490,000 clones, with 76% occurring once and the leading ten covering about an eighth. The CDR3 runs to 16 residues. J lost 6 bases, V lost 2 bases, and 8 bases had no gene match. Germline CDR1 reads SGHVS; CDR2 reads FQNEAQ. This clone appeared once. V is TRBV7-8 and J is TRBJ2-2, with 8 positions matching TRBD2. The TCR was taken from a woman aged 40 to 50 in good health. Some clones in this sample may be carry-over from other donors' samples. Material: PBMCs. The CDR3 is CASSLNGAGVPGELFF. The CDR3 DNA sequence: TGTGCCAGCAGCTTAAACGGAGCGGGAGTTCCCGGGGAGCTGTTTTTT. Variable domain in full (rest from reference TRBV7-8 and TRBJ2-2): GAGVSQSPRYKVAKRGQDVALRCDPISGHVSLFWYQQALGQGPEFLTYFQNEAQLDKSGLPSDRFFAERPEGSVSTLKIQRTQQEDSAVYLCASSLNGAGVPGELFFGEGSRLTVL.